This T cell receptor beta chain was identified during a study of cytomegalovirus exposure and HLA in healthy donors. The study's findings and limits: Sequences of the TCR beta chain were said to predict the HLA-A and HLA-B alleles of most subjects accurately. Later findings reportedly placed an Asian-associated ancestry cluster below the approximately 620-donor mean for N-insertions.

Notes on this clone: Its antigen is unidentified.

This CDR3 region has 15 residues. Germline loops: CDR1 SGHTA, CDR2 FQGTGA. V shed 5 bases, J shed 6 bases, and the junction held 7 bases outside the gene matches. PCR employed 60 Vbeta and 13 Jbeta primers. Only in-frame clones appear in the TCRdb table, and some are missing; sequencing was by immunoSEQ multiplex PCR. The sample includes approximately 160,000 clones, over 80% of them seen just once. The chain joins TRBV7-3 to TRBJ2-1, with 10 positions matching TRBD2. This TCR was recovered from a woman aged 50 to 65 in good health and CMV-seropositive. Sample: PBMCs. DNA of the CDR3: TGTGCCAGCAGCCGAAGCGGGGGGGCCGGCAATGAGCAGTTCTTC. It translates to CASSRSGGAGNEQFF.